One sample yielded the 28 T cell receptor beta chains listed below, sequenced in a study of shared clonotypes between healthy human individuals. Profiled with immunoSEQ multiplex PCR; TCRdb holds only in-frame clones, not every one. The sample has about 2.4 million clones; roughly 93% are singletons. The specimen sequenced was naive CD4+ T cells from PBMCs. Described subset: CD45RA+ positively selected. Source of these receptors: a man aged 18 to 30 in good health. Some clones in this sample may be carry-over from other donors' samples.

The chain recombines TRBV19 with TRBJ2-1; D is unresolved. Germline-derived CDR1 and CDR2 are LNHDA and SQIVND (reference sequence). The CDR3 extends over 14 amino acids. Trimming pared 1 base from V and 10 bases from J, leaving 14 bases between. The CDR3 sequence: CASSIGIPSGEQFF. The CDR3 DNA sequence: TGTGCCAGTAGTATAGGGATTCCTTCCGGGGAGCAGTTCTTC. The complete variable domain, with remaining parts taken from reference TRBV19 and TRBJ2-1, reads DGGITQSPKYLFRKEGQNVTLSCEQNLNHDAMYWYRQDPGQGLRLIYYSQIVNDFQKGDIAEGYSVSREKKESFPLTVTSAQKNPTAFYLCASSIGIPSGEQFFGPGTRLTVL.

The chain is built from TRBV27 and TRBJ1-3; a weak D match, TRBD1 (6 bases). The length of the CDR3 is 14 residues. The ends were cut back, 8 bases at V and 0 bases at J, with 11 bases in the middle. Germline-derived CDR1 and CDR2 are MNHEY and SMNVEV (reference sequence). CDR3 in DNA: TGTGCCAGCTGGGGGGCTCCCTCTGGAAACACCATATATTTT. Protein: CASWGAPSGNTIYF.

The J gene is TRBJ2-5, the V gene TRBV28; maybe TRBD1 (6 bases). V was trimmed by 5 bases and J by 4 bases, leaving 14 bases between them. Germline CDR1 MDHEN, CDR2 SYDVKM. This CDR3 has 14 amino acids. The CDR3 here is CASSGQPGLETQYF. Here the CDR3 DNA reads TGTGCCAGCAGTGGACAGCCCGGTCTAGAGACCCAGTACTTC.

This clone was recorded once. This chain uses TRBV4-2 with TRBJ2-7; D may be TRBD1 (6 bases). The CDR3 has 17 residues. Germline values: CDR1 LGHNA, CDR2 YNFKEQ. V was trimmed by 0 bases and J by 0 bases, leaving 15 bases between them. DNA of the CDR3: TGTGCCAGCAGCCAAGAGCCCGACAGGTCAAGCTCCTACGAGCAGTACTTC. It is translated as CASSQEPDRSSSYEQYF.

The chain employs TRBV28 and TRBJ2-6; D perhaps matches TRBD1 (6 bases). In germline, CDR1 is MDHEN, CDR2 SYDVKM. Trimming removed 3 bases from V and 3 bases from J, with 12 bases in between. This CDR3 region has 16 residues. CDR3 DNA: TGTGCCAGCAGTTTCGATAGGGGGTTTGGGGCCAACGTCCTGACTTTC. Its protein is CASSFDRGFGANVLTF.

This chain links TRBV11-1 with TRBJ1-1; D call uncertain. The length of the CDR3 is 13 residues. V was cut by 1 base and J by 5 bases, with 8 bases left in between. Germline V gene lookup returns CDR1 SGHAT and CDR2 FQDESV (reference sequence). Written as DNA, the CDR3 is TGTGCCAGCAGCTTAGACCCGGGGACTGAAGCTTTCTTT. It translates to CASSLDPGTEAFF.

V gene TRBV9 combines with J gene TRBJ2-1, with TRBD2 identical over 8 bases. The CDR3 consists of 14 residues. CDR1 is SGDLS, CDR2 YYNGEE, per germline. Germline trimming cut 4 bases from V and 6 bases from J; bases unmatched to any gene: 6. DNA of the CDR3: TGTGCCAGCAGCACCCAAAGCGGGAGCAATGAGCAGTTCTTC. This gives the protein CASSTQSGSNEQFF.

As for this clone: Other nucleotide sequences from this sample produce the same CDR3. The chain has TRBV28 and TRBJ1-2; D is undetermined. Trimming left V 5 bases short and J 5 bases short, with 9 bases between. The CDR3 is 12 amino acids. Germline lookup yields CDR1 MDHEN and CDR2 SYDVKM. The CDR3 DNA is TGTGCCAGCAGTCCCCAAGGATATGGCTACACCTTC. Its protein is CASSPQGYGYTF.

The chain couples TRBV7-2 to TRBJ1-2, with D tentatively TRBD1 (6 bases). The V gene's germline CDR1 is SGHTA and CDR2 FQGNSA. The ends were cut back, 4 bases at V and 2 bases at J, with 17 bases in the middle. This CDR3 comprises 16 residues. The CDR3 DNA reads as TGTGCCAGCAGCTCTGTAGGGACATCGATCAACTATGGCTACACCTTC. Translating it yields CASSSVGTSINYGYTF.

V and J are TRBV11-3 and TRBJ2-1; D is possibly TRBD2 (6 bases). Germline V gene lookup returns CDR1 SGHNT and CDR2 YENEEA. The CDR3 sequence is 14 residues long. With 5 bases removed from V and 4 bases from J, the gap between germline ends came to 12 bases. The chain's CDR3 is CASSPSGAYNEQFF. The CDR3 nucleotides read TGTGCCAGCAGCCCTTCGGGAGCTTACAATGAGCAGTTCTTC.

This clone was seen just once. V gene TRBV10-3 combines with J gene TRBJ1-3; D remains unclear. The CDR3 contains 15 residues. Germline V lookup: CDR1 ENHRY, CDR2 SYGVKD. V dropped 2 bases and J dropped 3 bases, with 11 bases sitting between them. The CDR3 here is CAISESRANGNTIYF. In DNA form, the CDR3 reads TGTGCCATCAGTGAGAGCAGAGCGAATGGAAACACCATATATTTT.

In the case of this clone: This CDR3 is also generated by other DNA sequences in the sample. This chain joins TRBV5-1 and TRBJ2-1; 7 bases map to TRBD2. The germline V gene has CDR1 SGHRS and CDR2 YFSETQ. V was clipped by 4 bases and J by 0 bases; unmatched bases: 4. The CDR3 has 15 amino acids. The chain's CDR3 is CASSPGLSSYNEQFF. As DNA, the CDR3 is TGCGCCAGCAGCCCGGGACTAAGCTCCTACAATGAGCAGTTCTTC.

The gene calls are TRBV5-1 and TRBJ2-3, with a tentative D call TRBD2 (5 bases). With 0 bases removed from V and 4 bases from J, the gap between germline ends came to 9 bases. The CDR3 has 14 residues. Germline values: CDR1 SGHRS, CDR2 YFSETQ. CDR3 amino acids: CASSLGTGPDTQYF. The CDR3 DNA reads TGCGCCAGCAGCTTGGGGACTGGACCAGATACGCAGTATTTT.

This chain connects TRBV28 to TRBJ2-7, with 7 bases that match TRBD2. Germline CDR1 is MDHEN and CDR2 is SYDVKM. J gave up 2 bases and V 7 bases, and 11 bases lay outside the gene matches. This CDR3 has 15 amino acids. This CDR3 reads CASKRAGNPTYEQYF. For the CDR3, the DNA is TGTGCCAGCAAAAGAGCGGGGAACCCAACCTACGAGCAGTACTTC.

The CDR3 region has the DNA TGCGCCAGCAGCTACGAGGGGGTCTCTGGAAACACCATATATTTT. Translation: CASSYEGVSGNTIYF. V usage is TRBV5-1 and J usage is TRBJ1-3; maybe TRBD1 (6 bases). V was trimmed by 3 bases and J by 0 bases, leaving 10 bases between them. CDR1 and CDR2 (germline): SGHRS, YFSETQ. This CDR3 region has 15 residues.

The chain has TRBV19 and TRBJ2-3; 14 bases line up with TRBD2. Germline CDR1 reads LNHDA; CDR2 reads SQIVND (reference sequence). The length of the CDR3 is 18 residues. V was pared by 5 bases and J by 0 bases, with 7 bases of the junction left unmatched. The DNA for the CDR3 is TGTGCCAGTAGTGGGACTAGCGGGAGCACGTCCAGCACAGATACGCAGTATTTT. Amino acid sequence: CASSGTSGSTSSTDTQYF. The entire variable domain, with the rest obtained from reference TRBV19 and TRBJ2-3, is as follows: DGGITQSPKYLFRKEGQNVTLSCEQNLNHDAMYWYRQDPGQGLRLIYYSQIVNDFQKGDIAEGYSVSREKKESFPLTVTSAQKNPTAFYLCASSGTSGSTSSTDTQYFGPGTRLTVL.

This clone occurred once. The chain has TRBV6-1 and TRBJ2-7; 11 bases match TRBD2. This CDR3 contains 16 residues. The germline V gene encodes CDR1 MNHNS and CDR2 SASEGT. Trimming cost V 2 bases and J 3 bases; bases outside gene matches: 6. CDR3 protein: CASSERGLAVNYEQYF. CDR3 nucleotide sequence: TGTGCCAGCAGTGAAAGGGGACTAGCGGTTAACTACGAGCAGTACTTC.

To note about this clone: It may be a read error: a sequence one base away is much more abundant. Other DNA sequences from this sample encode an identical CDR3 as well. The rearrangement joins TRBV6-5 to TRBJ1-5, with 9 bases aligning to TRBD1. CDR1 and CDR2 (germline): MNHEY, SVGAGI. The CDR3 runs to 14 residues. V dropped 5 bases and J dropped 2; count of bases not matched to a gene: 1. CDR3 region: CASSRTGGNQPQHF. The CDR3 DNA reads as TGTGCCAGCAGTCGGACAGGGGGCAATCAGCCCCAGCATTTT.

The chain uses TRBV6-6 and TRBJ1-6, with no clear D. Germline loops: CDR1 MNHNY, CDR2 SVGAGI (reference sequence). This CDR3 contains 15 residues. V dropped 7 bases and J dropped 5 bases, with 15 bases sitting between them. This chain's CDR3 is CASTKPGLDNSPLHF. Written as DNA, the CDR3 is TGTGCCAGCACCAAACCCGGACTTGATAATTCACCCCTCCACTTT.

The V gene is TRBV7-8, the J gene TRBJ2-1; D might be TRBD1 or TRBD2, each matching 5 bases. The ends were cut back, 5 bases at V and 6 bases at J, with 17 bases in the middle. This CDR3 comprises 15 residues. The V gene's germline CDR1 is SGHVS and CDR2 FQNEAQ. The DNA for the CDR3 is TGTGCCAGCAGCCTAGGATCGGGACCGCGCAATGAGCAGTTCTTC. Translating gives CASSLGSGPRNEQFF.

The chain employs TRBV28 and TRBJ2-7; D remains ambiguous. CDR1 and CDR2 from the germline V gene are MDHEN and SYDVKM. V shed 3 bases and J shed 2 bases, with 5 bases lying between them. CDR3 size: 12 residues. The CDR3 region is CASSFSAYEQYF. The CDR3 DNA reads TGTGCCAGCAGTTTCTCGGCCTACGAGCAGTACTTC.

The chain uses TRBV5-4 and TRBJ1-2, with TRBD1 matching 10 bases. Germline assignment: CDR1 SGHNT and CDR2 YYREEE (reference sequence). Trimming cost V 0 bases and J 7 bases; bases outside gene matches: 6. This CDR3 region has 15 residues. CDR3 loop: CASSLGQGAVFGYTF. The CDR3 bases are TGTGCCAGCAGCTTGGGACAGGGGGCGGTTTTTGGCTACACCTTC. The full variable domain, rest sourced from reference TRBV5-4 and TRBJ1-2, is ETGVTQSPTHLIKTRGQQVTLRCSSQSGHNTVSWYQQALGQGPQFIFQYYREEENGRGNFPPRFSGLQFPNYSSELNVNALELDDSALYLCASSLGQGAVFGYTFGSGTRLTVV.

The CDR3 loop is CASSPSITNRGEAFF. CDR3 sequence (DNA): TGTGCCAGCAGCCCTTCGATAACAAACAGGGGTGAAGCTTTCTTT. The chain carries TRBV11-2 and TRBJ1-1; 7 bases are shared with TRBD1. Per the germline V gene, CDR1 is SGHAT and CDR2 is FQNNGV. CDR3 length: 15 amino acids. Unmatched junction bases numbered 13, after V lost 5 bases and J lost 7 bases.

J is TRBJ1-1 and V is TRBV7-3; TRBD1 agrees at 7 bases. CDR1 is SGHTA and CDR2 is FQGTGA in the germline V gene. After removal of 5 bases from V and 1 base from J, the junction contained 10 bases not matched to a gene. This CDR3 region has 16 residues. The CDR3 reads CASSPGGAGKNTEAFF. The DNA for the CDR3 is TGTGCCAGCAGCCCAGGGGGGGCAGGGAAGAACACTGAAGCTTTCTTT. The whole variable domain, remainder taken from reference TRBV7-3 and TRBJ1-1, is GAGVSQTPSNKVTEKGKYVELRCDPISGHTALYWYRQSLGQGPEFLIYFQGTGAADDSGLPNDRFFAVRPEGSVSTLKIQRTERGDSAVYLCASSPGGAGKNTEAFFGQGTRLTVV.

J is TRBJ2-1 and V is TRBV5-1; 10 bases are a match to TRBD2. Looked up from germline, CDR1 is SGHRS and CDR2 is YFSETQ. The CDR3 length is 15 residues. Trimming at V came to 1 base and at J to 8 bases, leaving 6 bases not matched to a gene. CDR3 region: CASSLRLAGVDEQFF. Here the CDR3 DNA reads TGCGCCAGCAGCTTGCGTCTAGCGGGAGTCGATGAGCAGTTCTTC.

The rearrangement joins TRBV6-5 to TRBJ2-6; D ambiguous. Germline CDR1 MNHEY, CDR2 SVGAGI. This CDR3 comprises 14 residues. The V end lost 0 bases, the J end lost 7 bases, and 7 bases lay between the germline ends. CDR3 coding DNA: TGTGCCAGCAGTTACTCCCCCCGCGCCAACGTCCTGACTTTC. Its translation is CASSYSPRANVLTF.

The CDR3 bases are TGTGCCATCAGTGAGTCCCTAGCGGGATATCAGTTCTTC. Encoded protein: CAISESLAGYQFF. This rearrangement joins TRBV10-3 to TRBJ2-1; TRBD2 aligns across 9 bases. Germline loops: CDR1 ENHRY, CDR2 SYGVKD. The CDR3 runs 13 residues. With V trimmed by 0 bases and J by 13 bases, 4 bases remained unmatched.

J is TRBJ2-3 and V is TRBV6-6; D ambiguous. The CDR3 is 16 amino acids. V lost 0 bases and J lost 2, with 12 bases in between. The V gene's germline CDR1 is MNHNY and CDR2 SVGAGI (reference sequence). Written as DNA, the CDR3 is TGTGCCAGCAGTTACTCGGGCTACATCTACACAGATACGCAGTATTTT. This translates into CASSYSGYIYTDTQYF.